The 18 T cell receptor beta chains below come from one sample, sequenced in a study of vaccination and CD4 T cells after COVID-19. Sequenced with the Oncomine TCR Beta short-read assay was DNA taken from cultured CD4+ T cells. TCRdb processed the PCR reads anew with MiXCR; each CDR3 protein has one entry. The sample has roughly 14,000 distinct CDR3 sequences, 50% to 65% seen once; the top ten hold over 9.5%. For these receptors, no antigen is known. As to treatment: approximately 9-day PBMC culture with coronavirus spike peptide pools or control peptides (ViraFEST assay). Here the sequenced sample was CD4+ T cells from blood, cultured in vitro, taken before SARS-CoV-2 vaccination. The source is a human donor who had recovered from COVID-19.

This chain uses TRBV6-4 with TRBJ2-1, with 9 bases matching TRBD1. Germline V gene sequence: CDR1 MRHNA, CDR2 SNTAGT. The CDR3 has 12 amino acids. V shed 4 bases and J 9 bases; nucleotides not matched to a gene: 1. CDR3: CASSGQGGEQFF. CDR3 DNA: TGTGCCAGCAGTGGACAGGGGGGTGAGCAGTTCTTC.

This clonotype was found a few times. The chain recombines TRBV20-1 with TRBJ2-2; D is unclear. V dropped 6 bases and J dropped 5 bases, with 13 bases sitting between them. The CDR3 contains 13 residues. CDR1 and CDR2 (germline): DFQATT, SNEGSKA (reference sequence). CDR3 sequence: CSAYIQGTGELFF. In nucleotides, the CDR3 is TGCAGTGCCTACATTCAAGGTACCGGGGAGCTGTTTTTT.

V usage is TRBV7-9 and J usage is TRBJ2-1; TRBD2 matches at 8 bases. CDR3 length: 15 residues. V lost 5 bases to trimming and J lost 4 bases; unmatched junction nucleotides: 7. The germline gives CDR1 SEHNR, CDR2 FQNEAQ (reference sequence). The CDR3 nucleotides read TGTGCCAGCAGCGGAAGACTAGCGAATTACAATGAGCAGTTCTTC. Amino acids: CASSGRLANYNEQFF.

The CDR3 nucleotides read TGTGCCAGCAGCATAGGGGGAACGAGCTCCTACGAGCAGTACTTC. This codes for CASSIGGTSSYEQYF. This chain links TRBV9 with TRBJ2-7; maybe TRBD1 (6 bases). Germline values: CDR1 SGDLS, CDR2 YYNGEE. V was clipped by 4 bases and J by 0 bases, with 14 bases between them. The CDR3 has 15 residues. The full variable domain, rest sourced from reference TRBV9 and TRBJ2-7, is DSGVTQTPKHLITATGQRVTLRCSPRSGDLSVYWYQQSLDQGLQFLIQYYNGEERAKGNILERFSAQQFPDLHSELNLSSLELGDSALYFCASSIGGTSSYEQYFGPGTRLTVT.

The chain couples TRBV19 to TRBJ1-4; 11 bases align to TRBD1. The germline V gene has CDR1 LNHDA and CDR2 SQIVND (reference sequence). The V and J ends lost 7 bases and 7 bases, in that order; junction bases with no gene match: 5. The CDR3 has 14 residues. CDR3 loop: CASTSGTGGEKLFF. In nucleotides, the CDR3 is TGTGCCAGTACCTCCGGGACAGGGGGTGAAAAACTGTTTTTT.

This clonotype has a single count. The CDR3 reads CASSFMSGRENDEQYF. The DNA of the CDR3 is TGTGCCAGCAGTTTTATGTCGGGGCGGGAAAACGACGAGCAGTACTTC. The chain carries TRBV28 and TRBJ2-7, with D tentatively TRBD2 (6 bases). V was shortened by 3 bases and J by 5 bases, with 20 bases between the two germline ends. The germline V gene encodes CDR1 MDHEN and CDR2 SYDVKM. The CDR3 runs 16 residues.

The CDR3 here is CASSPQGNYGYTF. DNA for the CDR3: TGTGCCAGCAGCCCACAGGGTAACTATGGCTACACCTTC. The chain uses TRBV11-2 and TRBJ1-2; possibly TRBD1 for D (6 bases). This CDR3 spans 13 amino acids. V lost 5 bases, J lost 1 base, and 8 bases lay in between. CDR1 and CDR2 from the germline V gene are SGHAT and FQNNGV.

The chain joins TRBV7-8 to TRBJ1-1; no clear D. The V gene's germline CDR1 is SGHVS and CDR2 FQNEAQ. Between the trimmed V and J ends, which lost 2 bases and 6 bases, there was a span of 10 bases. This CDR3 is 13 amino acids long. The CDR3 region has the DNA TGTGCCAGCAGCTTATACAGCGGTTCTGAAGCTTTCTTT. Encoded protein: CASSLYSGSEAFF.

The V call is TRBV27, the J call TRBJ1-2; 9 positions agree with TRBD1. The CDR3 runs to 13 residues. J was trimmed by 2 bases and V by 6 bases; bases with no gene match: 1. Germline loops: CDR1 MNHEY, CDR2 SMNVEV (reference sequence). The DNA of the CDR3 is TGTGCCAGCAGAGGGACAGGGAACTATGGCTACACCTTC. It is translated as CASRGTGNYGYTF.

The chain employs TRBV29-1 and TRBJ1-1, with a possible D match to TRBD1 (5 bases). The V end lost 3 bases, the J end lost 7 bases, and 9 bases lay between the germline ends. This CDR3 has 11 amino acids. Germline V CDR1 and CDR2: SQVTM, ANQGSEA. The CDR3 loop is CSVEGDGEAFF. As DNA, the CDR3 is TGCAGCGTTGAGGGGGACGGTGAAGCTTTCTTT.

CDR3 bases: TGCGCCAGCGAGGGGGATGGAGAGACCCAGTACTTC. It encodes CASEGDGETQYF. The rearrangement joins TRBV10-2 to TRBJ2-5; D is possibly TRBD1 (6 bases). The CDR3 spans 12 residues. Between the trimmed V and J ends, which lost 8 bases and 4 bases, there was a span of 11 bases. Germline V gives CDR1 WSHSY, CDR2 SAAADI.

In DNA form, the CDR3 reads TGTGCCAGCAGTTACTCGGGGTCTGGGGCCAACGTCCTGACTTTC. Translated: CASSYSGSGANVLTF. The chain joins TRBV6-2 or TRBV6-3 to TRBJ2-6, with unresolved D. The CDR3 has 15 amino acids. CDR1 and CDR2 from the germline V gene are MNHEY and SVGEGT. V was trimmed by 0 bases and J by 1 base, leaving 4 bases between them.

This clonotype has more than one count but fewer than ten. The CDR3 sequence is CASSEPSGADSGANVLTF. The CDR3 DNA reads TGTGCCAGCAGCGAACCTAGCGGGGCGGACTCTGGGGCCAACGTCCTGACTTTC. The rearrangement joins TRBV7-2 to TRBJ2-6, with 9 bases identical to TRBD2. Germline V CDR1 and CDR2: SGHTA, FQGNSA. This CDR3 has 18 residues. J was trimmed by 0 bases and V by 5 bases; bases with no gene match: 8.

The chain links TRBV12-3 or TRBV12-4 to TRBJ2-7; TRBD2 agrees at 13 bases. The trim removed 6 bases at V and 4 bases at J, leaving 9 bases unmatched. The CDR3 spans 16 residues. Here the CDR3 reads CASSHGTSGIFYEQYF. In DNA form, the CDR3 reads TGTGCCAGCAGCCACGGGACTAGCGGGATTTTTTACGAGCAGTACTTC.

V usage is TRBV11-2 and J usage is TRBJ2-5; D gene uncertain. Trimming left V 3 bases short and J 5 bases short, with 10 bases between. The CDR3 is 13 amino acids. Germline V gene lookup returns CDR1 SGHAT and CDR2 FQNNGV. The CDR3 DNA sequence: TGTGCCAGCAGCTTGCTTGGTGGGGAGACCCAGTACTTC. Its translation is CASSLLGGETQYF.

The V gene is TRBV19, the J gene TRBJ2-5, with 7 bases aligning to TRBD2. The CDR3 is made up of 12 amino acids. Unmatched junction bases numbered 4, after V lost 7 bases and J lost 5 bases. Germline V lookup: CDR1 LNHDA, CDR2 SQIVND (reference sequence). The chain's CDR3 is CASTSGTETQYF. The DNA for the CDR3 is TGTGCCAGTACAAGCGGGACGGAGACCCAGTACTTC.

The chain carries TRBV7-3 and TRBJ2-1, with TRBD2 identical over 9 bases. Germline V gene sequence: CDR1 SGHTA, CDR2 FQGTGA. With V trimmed by 0 bases and J by 5 bases, 8 bases remained unmatched. CDR3 length: 17 residues. The CDR3 sequence: CASSLTAAGGSDNEQFF. The CDR3 DNA sequence: TGTGCCAGCAGCTTAACGGCGGCGGGAGGGTCGGACAATGAGCAGTTCTTC.

The chain couples TRBV4-2 to TRBJ1-1; no clear D gene. This CDR3 has 14 residues. Germline lookup yields CDR1 LGHNA and CDR2 YNFKEQ. V lost 0 bases and J 2 bases, leaving 7 bases between the germline ends. CDR3 protein: CASSQDIGNTEAFF. CDR3 sequence (DNA): TGTGCCAGCAGCCAAGATATCGGTAACACTGAAGCTTTCTTT.